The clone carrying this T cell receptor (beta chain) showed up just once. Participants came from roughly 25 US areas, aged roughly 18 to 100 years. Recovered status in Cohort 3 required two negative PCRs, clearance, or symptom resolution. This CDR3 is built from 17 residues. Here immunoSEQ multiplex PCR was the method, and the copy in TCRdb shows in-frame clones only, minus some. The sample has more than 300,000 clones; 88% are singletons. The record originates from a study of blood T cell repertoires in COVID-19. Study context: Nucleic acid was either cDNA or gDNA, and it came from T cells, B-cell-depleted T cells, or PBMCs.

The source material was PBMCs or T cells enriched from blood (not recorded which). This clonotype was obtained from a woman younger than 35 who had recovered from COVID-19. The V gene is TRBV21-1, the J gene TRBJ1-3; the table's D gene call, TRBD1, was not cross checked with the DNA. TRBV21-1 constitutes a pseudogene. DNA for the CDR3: TGTGCCAGCAGCAAATGGGGGACATGGGTCTCTGGAAACACCATATATTTT. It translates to CASSKWGTWVSGNTIYF.